Listed here are 26 T cell receptor beta chains from one sample, sequenced in a study of blood T cells in healthy people across ages. A second PCR, run for roughly 7 to 12 cycles, used a sample-barcoded 5' primer plus a J-beta primer mix. One entry per CDR3 protein results from TCRdb running MiXCR on the 5' RACE reads. This table holds some 900,000 distinct CDR3 sequences, approximately 49% found once. The sequencing input was blood. Receptors originate from a man under 40 in good health.

The chain carries TRBV28 and TRBJ2-7; tentative D call: TRBD2 (5 bases). Trimming stripped 2 bases from V and 3 bases from J, with 11 bases between. The germline V gene encodes CDR1 MDHEN and CDR2 SYDVKM. This CDR3 spans 14 amino acids. The CDR3 sequence: CASSLAGGDYEQYF. The CDR3 nucleotides are TGTGCCAGCAGTTTAGCCGGAGGAGACTACGAGCAGTACTTC.

This clonotype has only a few counts. CDR3 in amino acids: CASETQGYSNQPQHF. DNA of the CDR3: TGTGCCAGCGAAACACAGGGGTATAGCAATCAGCCCCAGCATTTT. The V and J genes are TRBV6-2 or TRBV6-3 and TRBJ1-5; 7 nucleotides match TRBD1. J lost 0 bases, V lost 8 bases, and 7 bases had no gene match. The CDR3 is 15 amino acids. The germline gives CDR1 MNHEY, CDR2 SVGEGT.

This rearrangement joins TRBV6-6 to TRBJ1-2; TRBD1 is a possible D gene (5 bases). Trimming took 0 bases from V and 4 from J, leaving 15 bases between them. The CDR3 is 16 amino acids. CDR1 and CDR2 (germline): MNHNY, SVGAGI (reference sequence). The CDR3, as DNA: TGTGCCAGCAGTTACTCTCGAGGGGCCTACGGCTATGGCTACACCTTC. It is translated as CASSYSRGAYGYGYTF.

The rearrangement joins TRBV3-1 to TRBJ2-2; D is unclear. Germline loops: CDR1 LGHDT, CDR2 YNNKEL (reference sequence). The CDR3 runs to 16 residues. V was shortened by 4 bases and J by 1 base, with 13 bases between the two germline ends. DNA for the CDR3: TGTGCCAGCAGCCCAACCGGACCGCTGAACACCGGGGAGCTGTTTTTT. Its protein product is CASSPTGPLNTGELFF.

The chain recombines TRBV7-3 with TRBJ2-1; D is ambiguous. The CDR3 spans 12 residues. Trimming took 5 bases from V and 9 from J, leaving 11 bases between them. Germline CDR1 is SGHTA and CDR2 is FQGTGA. In DNA, the CDR3 is TGTGCCAGCAGCCGTGAATTGGGTGAGCAGTTCTTC. This translates into CASSRELGEQFF.

This clonotype was seen only a few times. V and J are TRBV6-1 and TRBJ2-7; TRBD1 matches 8 bases. The junction had 15 bases not matched to a gene; V was cut back by 5 bases and J by 3 bases. Germline values: CDR1 MNHNS, CDR2 SASEGT. The CDR3 totals 17 residues. The DNA for the CDR3 is TGTGCCAGCAGTATAGGGCACCCGGGACAGGCGATCTACGAGCAGTACTTC. Residues: CASSIGHPGQAIYEQYF.

This chain joins TRBV20-1 and TRBJ2-4; perhaps TRBD1 as D (6 bases). The CDR3 is made up of 14 amino acids. Germline values: CDR1 DFQATT, CDR2 SNEGSKA (reference sequence). V lost 0 bases to trimming and J lost 6 bases, with 12 bases between them. This chain's CDR3 is CSARDRQVTNIQYF. Written as DNA, the CDR3 is TGCAGTGCTAGAGATCGACAGGTCACAAACATTCAGTACTTC.

CDR3: CSAGDAYEQYF. The CDR3 DNA reads as TGCAGTGCGGGCGACGCCTACGAGCAGTACTTC. The J gene is TRBJ2-4, the V gene TRBV20-1; D unresolved. The end of the DNA fits TRBJ2-7 better, so the J call may be wrong. Germline CDR1 and CDR2: DFQATT and SNEGSKA (reference sequence). This CDR3 has 11 amino acids.

The rearrangement joins TRBV7-3 to TRBJ1-2, with D possibly matching TRBD1 (5 bases). The CDR3 has 14 amino acids. Trimming shortened V by 1 base and J by 7 bases, and 13 bases separated the two germline ends. CDR1 and CDR2 from the germline V gene are SGHTA and FQGTGA. The CDR3 here is CASSLKYRGCGYTF. As DNA, the CDR3 is TGTGCCAGCAGCTTAAAGTATAGGGGCTGTGGCTACACCTTC.

This chain joins TRBV6-1 and TRBJ2-1; 9 positions match TRBD2. Germline CDR1 reads MNHNS; CDR2 reads SASEGT. CDR3 length: 14 residues. V was pared by 2 bases and J by 10 bases, with 6 bases of the junction left unmatched. The CDR3 DNA reads as TGTGCCAGCAGTGAAAGCGGGGGGCCGTCGGAGCAGTTCTTC. The encoded protein is CASSESGGPSEQFF.

This clonotype turned up a few times. The rearrangement joins TRBV20-1 to TRBJ2-3, with 10 bases fitting TRBD1. The germline V gene encodes CDR1 DFQATT and CDR2 SNEGSKA (reference sequence). With 1 base clipped from V and 2 bases from J, the junction kept 3 bases outside the gene matches. The CDR3 has 15 amino acids. CDR3 in amino acids: CSARGTGGFTDTQYF. The DNA for the CDR3 is TGCAGTGCTAGAGGGACAGGGGGTTTCACAGATACGCAGTATTTT.

The rearrangement uses TRBV9 and TRBJ2-2; a possible D gene is TRBD1 (6 bases). V was pared by 3 bases and J by 0 bases, with 9 bases between. CDR3 size: 15 residues. CDR1 SGDLS and CDR2 YYNGEE come from the germline V gene. CDR3 nucleotides: TGTGCCAGCAGCGCCAGGGACACGAACACCGGGGAGCTGTTTTTT. Amino acids: CASSARDTNTGELFF. Drawing the rest from reference TRBV9 and TRBJ2-2, the complete variable domain is DSGVTQTPKHLITATGQRVTLRCSPRSGDLSVYWYQQSLDQGLQFLIQYYNGEERAKGNILERFSAQQFPDLHSELNLSSLELGDSALYFCASSARDTNTGELFFGEGSRLTVL.

The chain carries TRBV28 and TRBJ1-6, with 7 positions matching TRBD1. The CDR3 consists of 19 residues. Trimming took 4 bases from V and 0 from J; bases not matched to a gene: 12. Germline assignment: CDR1 MDHEN and CDR2 SYDVKM. CDR3 nucleotides: TGTGCCAGCAGTTCGCAATCGACAGGGTTGAGCTCCTATAATTCACCCCTCCACTTT. Its protein product is CASSSQSTGLSSYNSPLHF.

This rearrangement joins TRBV20-1 to TRBJ2-1, with 8 bases aligning to TRBD2. J was trimmed by 5 bases and V by 3 bases; bases with no gene match: 6. Germline V lookup: CDR1 DFQATT, CDR2 SNEGSKA (reference sequence). This CDR3 spans 14 amino acids. The CDR3 coding sequence is TGCAGTGCTAGCCGAGCGGGGGAGCACAATGAGCAGTTCTTC. This encodes CSASRAGEHNEQFF.

This clonotype was observed a few times. This sequence joins TRBV20-1 and TRBJ2-2, with 8 bases identical to TRBD2. The trim removed 5 bases at V and 8 bases at J, leaving 10 bases unmatched. Germline V gene data show CDR1 as DFQATT and CDR2 as SNEGSKA (reference sequence). This CDR3 spans 14 amino acids. The CDR3 DNA is TGCAGTGCTCCGCCCGGGGGGGGAACAGGGGAGCTGTTTTTT. It specifies CSAPPGGGTGELFF.

This chain connects TRBV7-2 to TRBJ2-3; D is unresolved. There are 12 residues in the CDR3. Trimming took 5 bases from V and 7 from J, leaving 10 bases between them. CDR1 SGHTA and CDR2 FQGNSA come from the germline V gene. The CDR3 loop is CASSVSRNTQYF. The CDR3 coding sequence is TGTGCCAGCAGCGTCAGTAGGAATACGCAGTATTTT.

J is TRBJ2-1 and V is TRBV5-1; no clear D. Germline CDR1 SGHRS, CDR2 YFSETQ. The V end lost 0 bases, the J end lost 8 bases, and 15 bases lay between the germline ends. This CDR3 comprises 15 residues. CDR3 amino acids: CASSLGSGPSDEQFF. The CDR3 DNA reads as TGCGCCAGCAGCTTGGGGTCGGGCCCCTCGGATGAGCAGTTCTTC.

This sequence joins TRBV28 and TRBJ2-3, with 11 positions matching TRBD2. Germline CDR1 is MDHEN and CDR2 is SYDVKM. With V trimmed by 4 bases and J by 3 bases, 9 bases remained unmatched. CDR3 length: 17 residues. CDR3 in DNA: TGTGCCAGCAGTTCCCCAATAGCGGGGGGGGTGACAGATACGCAGTATTTT. Protein: CASSSPIAGGVTDTQYF. The whole variable domain, filled in from reference TRBV28 and TRBJ2-3, reads DVKVTQSSRYLVKRTGEKVFLECVQDMDHENMFWYRQDPGLGLRLIYFSYDVKMKEKGDIPEGYSVSREKKERFSLILESASTNQTSMYLCASSSPIAGGVTDTQYFGPGTRLTVL.

This clonotype was recorded at least ten times. The chain recombines TRBV11-1 with TRBJ2-1; weak D call: TRBD2 (7 bases). V lost 7 bases to trimming and J lost 7 bases, with 14 bases between them. Germline CDR1 reads SGHAT; CDR2 reads FQDESV (reference sequence). The CDR3 is 13 residues long. The CDR3 sequence: CASNLRGANEQFF. The CDR3 DNA is TGTGCCAGCAACCTCCGGGGGGCGAATGAGCAGTTCTTC.

The chain is built from TRBV7-3 and TRBJ2-2; 13 nucleotides align to TRBD2. From germline, CDR1 is SGHTA and CDR2 FQGTGA. The CDR3 has 19 amino acids. V was pared by 6 bases and J by 2 bases, with 12 bases of the junction left unmatched. The CDR3 nucleotides are TGTGCCAGCAGTCCCGCCCCACTAGCGGGGGGGCTTAACACCGGGGAGCTGTTTTTT. This codes for CASSPAPLAGGLNTGELFF.

In this sample, this clonotype turned up once. V gene TRBV5-1 combines with J gene TRBJ1-6, with no clear D. The CDR3 contains 13 residues. The germline V and J ends were trimmed by 4 bases and 9 bases, with 11 bases remaining between them. The germline CDR1 and CDR2 sequences are SGHRS and YFSETQ. The CDR3 sequence: CASSPDGASPLHF. The DNA of the CDR3 is TGCGCCAGCAGCCCCGATGGCGCTTCACCCCTCCACTTT.

The chain combines TRBV2 with TRBJ2-7, with D hard to call. Germline values: CDR1 SNHLY, CDR2 FYNNEI. V shed 7 bases and J shed 4 bases, with 8 bases lying between them. The CDR3 runs to 11 residues. The CDR3 region has the DNA TGTGCCAGCATCTTGGTTTACGAGCAGTACTTC. Protein sequence: CASILVYEQYF.

CDR3 coding DNA: TGTGCCAGTAGCCGGACTGGGCCTCTAGGGCCCCTCCACTTT. It encodes CASSRTGPLGPLHF. The V and J genes are TRBV5-6 and TRBJ1-6; D not resolved. The germline V and J ends were trimmed by 8 bases and 13 bases, with 22 bases remaining between them. CDR1 is SGHDT, CDR2 YYEEEE, per germline. The CDR3 runs 14 residues.

This clonotype has just a few counts. This rearrangement joins TRBV20-1 to TRBJ2-7, with D perhaps assigned TRBD1 or TRBD2 (5 bases each). The CDR3 extends over 15 amino acids. V was cut by 2 bases and J by 2 bases, with 16 bases left in between. From germline, CDR1 is DFQATT and CDR2 SNEGSKA (reference sequence). The CDR3 bases are TGCAGTGCTAGACTTTCATCTGTGGGGGCCTACGAGCAGTACTTC. This codes for CSARLSSVGAYEQYF.

Only a few counts were recorded for this clonotype. The chain uses TRBV27 and TRBJ2-7; TRBD2 matches at 10 bases. Per the germline V gene, CDR1 is MNHEY and CDR2 is SMNVEV (reference sequence). The ends lost 3 bases at V and 4 bases at J; junction bases unmatched: 3. The CDR3 is made up of 14 amino acids. The CDR3 protein is CASSLTTSGYEQYF. The DNA of the CDR3 is TGTGCCAGCAGTTTGACGACTAGCGGGTACGAGCAGTACTTC.

A few counts support this clonotype. V usage is TRBV28 and J usage is TRBJ2-5, with D perhaps matching TRBD2 (5 bases). The germline V gene encodes CDR1 MDHEN and CDR2 SYDVKM. Trimming stripped 5 bases from V and 5 bases from J, with 12 bases between. The CDR3 totals 13 residues. The CDR3: CASSEGQMETQYF. CDR3 sequence (DNA): TGTGCCAGCAGTGAGGGCCAGATGGAGACCCAGTACTTC.